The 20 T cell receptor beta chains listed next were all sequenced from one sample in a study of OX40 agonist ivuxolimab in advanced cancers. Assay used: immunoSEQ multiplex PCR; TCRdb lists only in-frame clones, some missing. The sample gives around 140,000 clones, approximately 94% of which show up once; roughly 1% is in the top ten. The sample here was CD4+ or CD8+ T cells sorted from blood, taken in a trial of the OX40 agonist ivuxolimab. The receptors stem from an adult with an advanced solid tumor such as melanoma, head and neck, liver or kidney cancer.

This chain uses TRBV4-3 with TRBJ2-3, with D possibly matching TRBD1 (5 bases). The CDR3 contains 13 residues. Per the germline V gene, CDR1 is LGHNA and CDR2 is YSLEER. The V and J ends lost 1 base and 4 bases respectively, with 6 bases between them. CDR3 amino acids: CASSQVGADTQYF. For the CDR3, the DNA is TGCGCCAGCAGCCAAGTAGGGGCAGATACGCAGTATTTT.

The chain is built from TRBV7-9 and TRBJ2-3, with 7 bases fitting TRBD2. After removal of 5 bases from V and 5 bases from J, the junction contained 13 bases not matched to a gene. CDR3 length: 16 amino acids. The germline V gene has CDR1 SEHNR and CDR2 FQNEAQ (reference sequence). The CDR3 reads CASSPRVGGVGDTQYF. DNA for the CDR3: TGTGCCAGCAGCCCCCGGGTGGGGGGGGTCGGAGATACGCAGTATTTT.

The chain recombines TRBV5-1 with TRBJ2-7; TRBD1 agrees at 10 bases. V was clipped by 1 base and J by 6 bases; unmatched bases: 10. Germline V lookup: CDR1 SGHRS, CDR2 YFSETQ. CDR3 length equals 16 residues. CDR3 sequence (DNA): TGCGCCAGCAGCTTGAGAGTAGGACAGGGGGTCTCCGAGCAGTACTTC. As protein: CASSLRVGQGVSEQYF.

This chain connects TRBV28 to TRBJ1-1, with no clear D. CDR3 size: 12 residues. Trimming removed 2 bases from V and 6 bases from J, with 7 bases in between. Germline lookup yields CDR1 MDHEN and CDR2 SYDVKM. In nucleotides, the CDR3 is TGTGCCAGCAGTTTAGTTTCGGCTGAAGCTTTCTTT. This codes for CASSLVSAEAFF. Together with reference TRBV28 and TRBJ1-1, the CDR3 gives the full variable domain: DVKVTQSSRYLVKRTGEKVFLECVQDMDHENMFWYRQDPGLGLRLIYFSYDVKMKEKGDIPEGYSVSREKKERFSLILESASTNQTSMYLCASSLVSAEAFFGQGTRLTVV.

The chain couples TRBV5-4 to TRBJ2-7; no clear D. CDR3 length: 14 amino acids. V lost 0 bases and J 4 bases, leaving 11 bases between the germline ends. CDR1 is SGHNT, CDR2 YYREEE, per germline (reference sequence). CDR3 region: CASSLGDLQYEQYF. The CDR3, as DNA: TGTGCCAGCAGCTTGGGAGACTTGCAGTACGAGCAGTACTTC.

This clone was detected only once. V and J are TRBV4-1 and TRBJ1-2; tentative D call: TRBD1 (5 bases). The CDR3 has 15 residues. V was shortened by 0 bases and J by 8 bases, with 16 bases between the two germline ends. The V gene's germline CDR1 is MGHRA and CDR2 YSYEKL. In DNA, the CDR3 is TGCGCCAGCAGCCAAGATGGGGAGGGGAGGGGCGGCTACACCTTC. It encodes CASSQDGEGRGGYTF.

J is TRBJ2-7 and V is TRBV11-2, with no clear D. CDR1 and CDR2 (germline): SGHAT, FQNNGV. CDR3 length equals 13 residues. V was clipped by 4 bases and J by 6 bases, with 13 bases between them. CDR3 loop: CASSSTLTCEQYF. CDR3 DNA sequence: TGTGCCAGCAGCTCTACCCTTACGTGCGAGCAGTACTTC.

DNA of the CDR3: TGCGCCAGCAGCTCGGGTGAACAGGGATTCTATGGCTACACCTTC. It yields the protein CASSSGEQGFYGYTF. V and J are TRBV5-1 and TRBJ1-2, with D tentatively TRBD1 (6 bases). The ends were cut back, 3 bases at V and 4 bases at J, with 16 bases in the middle. Germline V gene sequence: CDR1 SGHRS, CDR2 YFSETQ. The CDR3 is 15 residues long.

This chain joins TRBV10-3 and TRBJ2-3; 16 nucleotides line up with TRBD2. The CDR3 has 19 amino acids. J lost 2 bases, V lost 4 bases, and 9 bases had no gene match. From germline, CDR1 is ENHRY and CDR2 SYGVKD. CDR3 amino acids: CAISGRGLAGGRPTDTQYF. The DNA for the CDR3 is TGTGCCATCAGTGGCCGGGGACTAGCGGGAGGGAGGCCCACAGATACGCAGTATTTT.

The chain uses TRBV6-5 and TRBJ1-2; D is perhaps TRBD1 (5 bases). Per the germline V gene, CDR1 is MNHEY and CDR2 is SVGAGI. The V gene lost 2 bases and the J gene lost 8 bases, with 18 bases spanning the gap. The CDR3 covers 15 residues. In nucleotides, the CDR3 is TGTGCCAGCAGTTACAACAGGCAATCCTCGGGGGGCTACACCTTC. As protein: CASSYNRQSSGGYTF.

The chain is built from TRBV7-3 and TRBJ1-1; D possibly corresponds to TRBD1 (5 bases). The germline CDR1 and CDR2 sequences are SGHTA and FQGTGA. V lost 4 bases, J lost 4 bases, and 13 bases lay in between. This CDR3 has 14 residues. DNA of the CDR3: TGTGCCAGCAGCTCCACCGGGGGGTCCACTGAAGCTTTCTTT. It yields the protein CASSSTGGSTEAFF.

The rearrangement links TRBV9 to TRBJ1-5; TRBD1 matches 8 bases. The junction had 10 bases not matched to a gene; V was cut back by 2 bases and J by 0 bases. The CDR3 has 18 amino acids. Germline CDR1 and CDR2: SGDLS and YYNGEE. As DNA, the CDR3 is TGTGCCAGCAGCGTTCGACAGGGGCGGCCCTCTAGCAATCAGCCCCAGCATTTT. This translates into CASSVRQGRPSSNQPQHF.

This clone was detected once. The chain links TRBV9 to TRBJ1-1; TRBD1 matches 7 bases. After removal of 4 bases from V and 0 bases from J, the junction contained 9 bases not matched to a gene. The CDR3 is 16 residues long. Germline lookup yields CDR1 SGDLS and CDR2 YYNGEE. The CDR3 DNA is TGTGCCAGCAGCACAACGACAGGGCACATGAACACTGAAGCTTTCTTT. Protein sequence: CASSTTTGHMNTEAFF.

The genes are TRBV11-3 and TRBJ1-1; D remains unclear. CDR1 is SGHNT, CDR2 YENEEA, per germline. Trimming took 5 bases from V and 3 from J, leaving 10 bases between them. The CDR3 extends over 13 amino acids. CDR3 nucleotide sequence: TGTGCCAGCAGCATCTCGTCCGACACTGAAGCTTTCTTT. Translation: CASSISSDTEAFF.

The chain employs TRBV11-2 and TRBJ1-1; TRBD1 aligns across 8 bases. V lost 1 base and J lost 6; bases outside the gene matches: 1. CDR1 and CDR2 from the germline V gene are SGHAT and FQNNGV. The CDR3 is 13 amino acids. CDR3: CASSLGTGPEAFF. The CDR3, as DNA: TGTGCCAGCAGCTTAGGGACAGGGCCTGAAGCTTTCTTT.

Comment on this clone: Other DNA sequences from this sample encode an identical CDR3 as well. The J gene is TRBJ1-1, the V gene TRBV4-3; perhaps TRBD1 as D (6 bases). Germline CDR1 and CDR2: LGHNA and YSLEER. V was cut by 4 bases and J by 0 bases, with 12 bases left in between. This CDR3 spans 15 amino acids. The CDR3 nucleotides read TGCGCCAGCAGCCCGACGGACAGACTGAACACTGAAGCTTTCTTT. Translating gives CASSPTDRLNTEAFF.

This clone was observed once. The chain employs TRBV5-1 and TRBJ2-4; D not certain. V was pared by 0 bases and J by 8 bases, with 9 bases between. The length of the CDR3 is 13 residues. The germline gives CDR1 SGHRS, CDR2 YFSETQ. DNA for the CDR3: TGCGCCAGCAGCTTGGGGGGTGAAGACATTCAGTACTTC. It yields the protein CASSLGGEDIQYF. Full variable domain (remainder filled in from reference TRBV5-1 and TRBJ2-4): KAGVTQTPRYLIKTRGQQVTLSCSPISGHRSVSWYQQTPGQGLQFLFEYFSETQRNKGNFPGRFSGRQFSNSRSEMNVSTLELGDSALYLCASSLGGEDIQYFGAGTRLSVL.

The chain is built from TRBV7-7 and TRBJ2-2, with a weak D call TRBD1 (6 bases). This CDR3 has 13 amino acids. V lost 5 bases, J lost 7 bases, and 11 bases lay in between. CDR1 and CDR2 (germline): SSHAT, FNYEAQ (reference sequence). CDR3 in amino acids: CASSVQGNGELFF. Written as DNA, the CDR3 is TGTGCCAGCAGCGTACAGGGTAACGGGGAGCTGTTTTTT. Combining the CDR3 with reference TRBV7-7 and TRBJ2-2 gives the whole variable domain GAGVSQSPRYKVTKRGQDVTLRCDPISSHATLYWYQQALGQGPEFLTYFNYEAQPDKSGLPSDRFSAERPEGSISTLTIQRTEQRDSAMYRCASSVQGNGELFFGEGSRLTVL.

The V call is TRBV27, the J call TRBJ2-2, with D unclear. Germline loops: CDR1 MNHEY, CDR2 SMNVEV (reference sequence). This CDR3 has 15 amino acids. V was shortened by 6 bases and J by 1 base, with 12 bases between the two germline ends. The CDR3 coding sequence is TGTGCCAGCAGACCCGACGGTGGGAACACCGGGGAGCTGTTTTTT. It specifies CASRPDGGNTGELFF.

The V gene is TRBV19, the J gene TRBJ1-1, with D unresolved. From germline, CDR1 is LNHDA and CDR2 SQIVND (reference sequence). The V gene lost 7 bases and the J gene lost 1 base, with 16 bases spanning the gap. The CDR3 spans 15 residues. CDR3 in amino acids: CASMGVGLRNTEAFF. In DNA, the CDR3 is TGTGCCAGTATGGGAGTTGGACTAAGGAACACTGAAGCTTTCTTT.